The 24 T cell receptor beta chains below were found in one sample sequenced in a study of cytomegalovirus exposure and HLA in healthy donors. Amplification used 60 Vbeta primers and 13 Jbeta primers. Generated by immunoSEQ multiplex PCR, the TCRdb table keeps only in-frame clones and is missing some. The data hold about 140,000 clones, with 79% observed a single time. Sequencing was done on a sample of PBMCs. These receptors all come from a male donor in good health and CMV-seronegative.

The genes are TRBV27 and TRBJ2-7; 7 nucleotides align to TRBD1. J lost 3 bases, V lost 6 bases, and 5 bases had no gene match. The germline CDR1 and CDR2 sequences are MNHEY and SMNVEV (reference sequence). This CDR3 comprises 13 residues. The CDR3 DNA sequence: TGTGCCAGCAGACCGGGACAGAACTACGAGCAGTACTTC. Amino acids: CASRPGQNYEQYF.

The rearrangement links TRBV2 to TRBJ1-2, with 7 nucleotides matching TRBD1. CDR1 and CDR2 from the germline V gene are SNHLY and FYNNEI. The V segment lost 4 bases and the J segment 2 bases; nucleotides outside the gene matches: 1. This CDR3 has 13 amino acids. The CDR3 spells CASSAGQNYGYTF. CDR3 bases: TGTGCCAGCAGTGCGGGACAGAACTATGGCTACACCTTC.

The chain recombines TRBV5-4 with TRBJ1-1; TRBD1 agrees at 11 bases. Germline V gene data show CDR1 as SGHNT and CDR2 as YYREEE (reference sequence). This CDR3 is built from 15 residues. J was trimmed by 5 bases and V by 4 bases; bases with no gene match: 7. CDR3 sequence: CASSTGQGARTEAFF. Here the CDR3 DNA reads TGTGCCAGCAGCACCGGACAGGGGGCGAGGACTGAAGCTTTCTTT.

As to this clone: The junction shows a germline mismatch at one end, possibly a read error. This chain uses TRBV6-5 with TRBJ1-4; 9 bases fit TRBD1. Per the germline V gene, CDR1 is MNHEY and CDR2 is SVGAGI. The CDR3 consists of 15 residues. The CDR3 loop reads CASSRERDRERKTVF. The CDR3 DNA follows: TGTGCCAGCAGTCGAGAAAGGGACAGGGAACGAAAAACTGTTTTT.

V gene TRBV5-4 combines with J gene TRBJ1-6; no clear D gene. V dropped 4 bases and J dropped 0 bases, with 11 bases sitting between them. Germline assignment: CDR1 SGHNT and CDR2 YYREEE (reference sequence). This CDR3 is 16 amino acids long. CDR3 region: CASSLPGSSYNSPLHF. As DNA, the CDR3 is TGTGCCAGCAGCCTGCCCGGGAGCTCCTATAATTCACCCCTCCACTTT.

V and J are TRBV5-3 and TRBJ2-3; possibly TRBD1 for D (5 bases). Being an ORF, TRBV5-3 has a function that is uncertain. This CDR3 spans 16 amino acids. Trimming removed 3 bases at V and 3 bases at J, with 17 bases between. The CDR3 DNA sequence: TGTGCCAGAAGCTGGCGCAGTCGGGCAGGGACAGATACGCAGTATTTT. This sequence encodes CARSWRSRAGTDTQYF.

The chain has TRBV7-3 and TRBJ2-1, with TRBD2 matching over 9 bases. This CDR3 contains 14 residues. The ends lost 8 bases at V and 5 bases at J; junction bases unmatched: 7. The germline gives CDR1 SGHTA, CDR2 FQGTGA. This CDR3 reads CASARLAGDNEQFF. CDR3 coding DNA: TGTGCCAGCGCCCGGTTAGCGGGGGACAATGAGCAGTTCTTC.

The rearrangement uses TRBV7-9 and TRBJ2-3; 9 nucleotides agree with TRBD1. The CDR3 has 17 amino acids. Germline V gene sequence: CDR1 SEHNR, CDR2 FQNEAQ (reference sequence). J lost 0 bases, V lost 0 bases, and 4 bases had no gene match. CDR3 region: CASSLARTGVSTDTQYF. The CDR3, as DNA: TGTGCCAGCAGCTTAGCTCGGACAGGGGTGAGCACAGATACGCAGTATTTT. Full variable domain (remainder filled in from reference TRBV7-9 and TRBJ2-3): DTGVSQNPRHKITKRGQNVTFRCDPISEHNRLYWYRQTLGQGPEFLTYFQNEAQLEKSRLLSDRFSAERPKGSFSTLEIQRTEQGDSAMYLCASSLARTGVSTDTQYFGPGTRLTVL.

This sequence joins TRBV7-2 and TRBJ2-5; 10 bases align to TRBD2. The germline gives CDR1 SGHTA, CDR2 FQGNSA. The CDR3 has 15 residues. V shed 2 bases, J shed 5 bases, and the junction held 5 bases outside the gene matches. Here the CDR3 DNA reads TGTGCCAGCAGCTTAAGAGGGACTAGCGAGGAGACCCAGTACTTC. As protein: CASSLRGTSEETQYF.

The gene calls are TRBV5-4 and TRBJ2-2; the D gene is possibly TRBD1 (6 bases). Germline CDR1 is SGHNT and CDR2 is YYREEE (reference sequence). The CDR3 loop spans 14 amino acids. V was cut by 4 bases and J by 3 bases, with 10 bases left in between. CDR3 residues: CASSLKGDTGELFF. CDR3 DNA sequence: TGTGCCAGCAGCCTCAAGGGGGACACCGGGGAGCTGTTTTTT.

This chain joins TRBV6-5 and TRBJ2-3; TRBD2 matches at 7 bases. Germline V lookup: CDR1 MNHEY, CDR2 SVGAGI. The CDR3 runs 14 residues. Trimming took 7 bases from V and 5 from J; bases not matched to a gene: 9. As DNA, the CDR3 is TGTGCCAGCACCCCGGTGGTAGCGGGAGATACGCAGTATTTT. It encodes CASTPVVAGDTQYF.

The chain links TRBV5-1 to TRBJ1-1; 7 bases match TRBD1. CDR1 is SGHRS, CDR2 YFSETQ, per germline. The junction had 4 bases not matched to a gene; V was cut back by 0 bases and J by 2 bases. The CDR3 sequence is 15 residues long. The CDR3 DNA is TGCGCCAGCAGCTTGGAGGGACAGAAAAACACTGAAGCTTTCTTT. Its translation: CASSLEGQKNTEAFF.

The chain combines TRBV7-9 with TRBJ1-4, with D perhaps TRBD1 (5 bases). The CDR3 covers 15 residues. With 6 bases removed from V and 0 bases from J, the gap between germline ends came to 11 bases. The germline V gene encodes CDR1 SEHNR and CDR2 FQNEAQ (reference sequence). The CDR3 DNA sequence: TGTGCCAGCAGACAGGACCCCGCAACTAATGAAAAACTGTTTTTT. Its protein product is CASRQDPATNEKLFF.

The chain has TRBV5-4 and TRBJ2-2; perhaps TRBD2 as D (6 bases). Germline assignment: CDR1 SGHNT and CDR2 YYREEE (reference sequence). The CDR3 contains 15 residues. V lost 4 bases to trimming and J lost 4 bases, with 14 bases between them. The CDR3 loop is CASSPSGTGTGELFF. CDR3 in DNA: TGTGCCAGCAGCCCTTCCGGGACTGGCACCGGGGAGCTGTTTTTT. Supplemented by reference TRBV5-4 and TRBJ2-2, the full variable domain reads ETGVTQSPTHLIKTRGQQVTLRCSSQSGHNTVSWYQQALGQGPQFIFQYYREEENGRGNFPPRFSGLQFPNYSSELNVNALELDDSALYLCASSPSGTGTGELFFGEGSRLTVL.

CDR3 loop: CASSYGSGYEQYF. The CDR3 DNA reads TGTGCCAGCAGTTACGGGTCGGGGTACGAGCAGTACTTC. This chain uses TRBV6-5 with TRBJ2-7, with D possibly being TRBD2 (5 bases). The CDR3 extends over 13 amino acids. Trimming took 2 bases from V and 4 from J, leaving 9 bases between them. Germline V CDR1 and CDR2: MNHEY, SVGAGI.

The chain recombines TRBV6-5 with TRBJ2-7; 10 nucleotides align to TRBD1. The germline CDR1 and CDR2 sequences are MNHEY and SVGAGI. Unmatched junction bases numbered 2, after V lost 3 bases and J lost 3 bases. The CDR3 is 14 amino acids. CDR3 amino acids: CASSYRDRGYEQYF. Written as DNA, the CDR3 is TGTGCCAGCAGTTATAGGGACAGGGGCTACGAGCAGTACTTC.

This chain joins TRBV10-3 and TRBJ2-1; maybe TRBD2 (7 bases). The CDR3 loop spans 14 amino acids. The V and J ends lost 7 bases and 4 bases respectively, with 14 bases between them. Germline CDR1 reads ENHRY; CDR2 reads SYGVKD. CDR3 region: CAINGGAPYNEQFF. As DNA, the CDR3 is TGTGCCATCAATGGGGGGGCTCCTTACAATGAGCAGTTCTTC.

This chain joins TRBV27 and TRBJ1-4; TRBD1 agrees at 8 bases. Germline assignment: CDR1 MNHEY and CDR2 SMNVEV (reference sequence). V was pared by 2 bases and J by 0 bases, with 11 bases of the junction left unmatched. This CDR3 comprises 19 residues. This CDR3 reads CASSLRPARGLTTNEKLFF. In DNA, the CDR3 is TGTGCCAGCAGTTTAAGGCCCGCCAGGGGGCTTACAACTAATGAAAAACTGTTTTTT.

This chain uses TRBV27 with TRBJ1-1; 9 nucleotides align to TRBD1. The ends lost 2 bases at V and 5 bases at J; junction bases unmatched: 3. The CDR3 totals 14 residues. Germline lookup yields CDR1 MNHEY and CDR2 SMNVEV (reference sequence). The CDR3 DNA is TGTGCCAGCAGTTTAGGGACAGGGCAAACTGAAGCTTTCTTT. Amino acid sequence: CASSLGTGQTEAFF.

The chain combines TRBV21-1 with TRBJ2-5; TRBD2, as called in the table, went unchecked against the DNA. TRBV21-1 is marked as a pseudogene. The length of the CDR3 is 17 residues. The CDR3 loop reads CASSKVWASGGKWTQYF. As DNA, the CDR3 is TGTGCCAGCAGCAAAGTGTGGGCTAGCGGGGGAAAGTGGACCCAGTACTTC.

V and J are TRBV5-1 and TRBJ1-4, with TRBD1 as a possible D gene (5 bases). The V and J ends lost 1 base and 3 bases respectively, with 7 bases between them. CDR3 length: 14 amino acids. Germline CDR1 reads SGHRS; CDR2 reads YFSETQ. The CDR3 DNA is TGCGCCAGCAGCTTGTGGGGCCCTAATGAAAAACTGTTTTTT. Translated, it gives CASSLWGPNEKLFF.

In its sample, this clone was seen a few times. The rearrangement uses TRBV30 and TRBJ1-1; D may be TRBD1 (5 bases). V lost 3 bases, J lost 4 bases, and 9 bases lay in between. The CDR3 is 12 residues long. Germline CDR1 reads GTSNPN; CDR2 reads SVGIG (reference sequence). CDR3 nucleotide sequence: TGTGCCTGGAGCAGGGATCTCACTGAAGCTTTCTTT. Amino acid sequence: CAWSRDLTEAFF.

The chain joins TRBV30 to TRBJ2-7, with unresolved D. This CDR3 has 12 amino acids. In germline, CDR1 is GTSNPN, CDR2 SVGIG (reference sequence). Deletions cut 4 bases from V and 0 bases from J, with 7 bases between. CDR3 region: CAWMPGSYEQYF. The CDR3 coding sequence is TGTGCCTGGATGCCAGGCTCCTACGAGCAGTACTTC.

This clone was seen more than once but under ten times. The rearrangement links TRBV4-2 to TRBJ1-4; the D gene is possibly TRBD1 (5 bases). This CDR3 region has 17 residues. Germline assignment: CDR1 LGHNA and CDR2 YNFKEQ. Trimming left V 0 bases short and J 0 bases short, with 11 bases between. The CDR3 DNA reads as TGTGCCAGCAGCCAAGAGTTCAGGGTCTCAACTAATGAAAAACTGTTTTTT. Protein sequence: CASSQEFRVSTNEKLFF.